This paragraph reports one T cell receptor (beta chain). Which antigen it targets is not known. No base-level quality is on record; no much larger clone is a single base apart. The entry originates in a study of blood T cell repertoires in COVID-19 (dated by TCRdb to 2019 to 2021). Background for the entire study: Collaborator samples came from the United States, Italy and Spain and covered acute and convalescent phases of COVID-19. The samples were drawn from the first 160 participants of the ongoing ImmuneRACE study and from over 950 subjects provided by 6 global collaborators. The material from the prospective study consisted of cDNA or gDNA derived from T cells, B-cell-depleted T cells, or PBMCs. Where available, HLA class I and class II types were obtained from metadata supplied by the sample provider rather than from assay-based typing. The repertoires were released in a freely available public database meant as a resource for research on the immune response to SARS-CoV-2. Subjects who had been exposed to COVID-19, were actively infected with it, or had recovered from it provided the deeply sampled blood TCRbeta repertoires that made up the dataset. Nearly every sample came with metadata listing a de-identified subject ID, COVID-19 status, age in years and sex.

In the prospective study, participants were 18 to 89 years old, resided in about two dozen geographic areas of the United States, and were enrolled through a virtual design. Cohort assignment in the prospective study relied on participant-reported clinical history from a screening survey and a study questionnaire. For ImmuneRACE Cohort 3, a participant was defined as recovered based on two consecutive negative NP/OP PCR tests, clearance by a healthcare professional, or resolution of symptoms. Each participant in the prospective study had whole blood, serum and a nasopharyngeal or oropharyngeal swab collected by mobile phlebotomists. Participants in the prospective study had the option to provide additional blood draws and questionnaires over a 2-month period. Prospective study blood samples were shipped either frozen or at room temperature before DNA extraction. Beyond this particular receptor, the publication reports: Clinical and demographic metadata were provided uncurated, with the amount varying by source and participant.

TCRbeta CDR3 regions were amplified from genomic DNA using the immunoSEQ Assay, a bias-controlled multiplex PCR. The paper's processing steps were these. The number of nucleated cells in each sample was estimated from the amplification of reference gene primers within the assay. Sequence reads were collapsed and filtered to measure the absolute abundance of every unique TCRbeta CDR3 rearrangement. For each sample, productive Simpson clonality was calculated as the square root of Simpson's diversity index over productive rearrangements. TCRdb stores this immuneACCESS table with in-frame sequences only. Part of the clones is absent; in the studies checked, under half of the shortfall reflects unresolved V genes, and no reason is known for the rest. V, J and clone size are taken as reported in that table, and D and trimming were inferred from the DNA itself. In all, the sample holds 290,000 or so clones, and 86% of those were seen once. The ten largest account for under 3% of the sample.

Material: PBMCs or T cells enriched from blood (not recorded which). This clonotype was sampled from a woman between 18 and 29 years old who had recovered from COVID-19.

The DNA sequence is TGTGCCAGCAGCCAATCCAGCGGGCGGAACTATGGCTACACCTTC. This sequence encodes CASSQSSGRNYGYTF. The sequence is built from TRBV3-1 (or the pseudogene TRBV3-2) and TRBJ1-2; no D gene call is confident. The CDR3 starts with the cysteine, ends with the phenylalanine, and has 15 residues. Only the CDR3 region is kept as DNA, spanning 45 bases read in frame from base 1. As encoded in the germline V gene (reference sequence), CDR1 is LGHDT while CDR2 is YNNKEL. V loses 2 bases of germline sequence and J loses 2 bases, and the interval between the two ends is 12 bases.